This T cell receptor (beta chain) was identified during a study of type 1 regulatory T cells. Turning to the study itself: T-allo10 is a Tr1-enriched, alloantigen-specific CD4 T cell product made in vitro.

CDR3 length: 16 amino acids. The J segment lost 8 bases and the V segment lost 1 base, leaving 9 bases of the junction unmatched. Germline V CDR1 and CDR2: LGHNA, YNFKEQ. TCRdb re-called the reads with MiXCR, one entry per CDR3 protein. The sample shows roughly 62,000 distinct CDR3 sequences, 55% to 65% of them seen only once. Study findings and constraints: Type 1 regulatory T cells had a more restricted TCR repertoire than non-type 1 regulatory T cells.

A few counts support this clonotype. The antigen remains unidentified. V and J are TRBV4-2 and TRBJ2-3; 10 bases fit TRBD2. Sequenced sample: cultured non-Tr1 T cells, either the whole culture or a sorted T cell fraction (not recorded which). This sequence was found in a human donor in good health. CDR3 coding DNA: TGTGCCAGCAGCCAAGTGGCTAGCGGGAGTCAGGGTACGCAGTATTTT. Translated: CASSQVASGSQGTQYF.